The next 5 T cell receptor beta chains were all read from a single sample in a study of shared clonotypes between healthy human individuals. TCRdb's table, derived via immunoSEQ multiplex PCR, lists solely in-frame clones and lacks some. Of about 2 million clones listed, approximately 95% are singletons. CD8 cells regarded as naive lacked CD45RO, were positively chosen for CCR7, and omitted terminally differentiated effector memory CD45RA+ cells. Sequenced sample: naive CD8+ T cells sorted from blood. These TCRs come from a man younger than 35 in good health.

V usage is TRBV2 and J usage is TRBJ2-5; D is perhaps TRBD2 (6 bases). Trimming took 2 bases from V and 5 from J, leaving 15 bases between them. Germline assignment: CDR1 SNHLY and CDR2 FYNNEI. The CDR3 has 15 residues. This chain's CDR3 is CASSERSGRYETQYF. The CDR3 region has the DNA TGTGCCAGCAGTGAAAGGTCAGGGAGGTACGAGACCCAGTACTTC.

Remarks on this clone: Other DNA sequences in the same sample also yield this CDR3. The V gene is TRBV6-5, the J gene TRBJ2-5; the D gene is possibly TRBD1 (5 bases). The germline V gene encodes CDR1 MNHEY and CDR2 SVGAGI. V was trimmed by 5 bases and J by 5 bases, leaving 9 bases between them. This CDR3 has 12 amino acids. The DNA of the CDR3 is TGTGCCAGCAGTCCCACAGGCGAGACCCAGTACTTC. Translating gives CASSPTGETQYF.

The chain uses TRBV18 and TRBJ2-3; the D is unclear. Germline V lookup: CDR1 KGHSH, CDR2 LQKENI. This CDR3 contains 14 residues. Trimming shortened V by 3 bases and J by 6 bases, and 13 bases separated the two germline ends. The CDR3 sequence is CASSPAGRMDTQYF. The CDR3 DNA reads as TGTGCCAGCTCACCCGCTGGCCGGATGGATACGCAGTATTTT.

The chain combines TRBV4-1 with TRBJ1-1, with 9 bases that match TRBD1. The CDR3 spans 14 residues. J was trimmed by 5 bases and V by 3 bases; bases with no gene match: 4. Per germline, CDR1 MGHRA and CDR2 YSYEKL. The CDR3 nucleotides read TGCGCCAGCAGCCATGGACAGGGGTTGACTGAAGCTTTCTTT. It specifies CASSHGQGLTEAFF.

This clone was detected a few times. The gene calls are TRBV19 and TRBJ2-1; D possibly matches TRBD1 or TRBD2 (7 bases each). Germline loops: CDR1 LNHDA, CDR2 SQIVND (reference sequence). The CDR3 consists of 12 residues. With 6 bases removed from V and 10 bases from J, the gap between germline ends came to 13 bases. The CDR3 region is CASRTGRDEQFF. The CDR3 bases are TGTGCCAGTAGGACAGGGAGGGACGAGCAGTTCTTC. The full variable domain, its missing parts supplied by reference TRBV19 and TRBJ2-1, is DGGITQSPKYLFRKEGQNVTLSCEQNLNHDAMYWYRQDPGQGLRLIYYSQIVNDFQKGDIAEGYSVSREKKESFPLTVTSAQKNPTAFYLCASRTGRDEQFFGPGTRLTVL.